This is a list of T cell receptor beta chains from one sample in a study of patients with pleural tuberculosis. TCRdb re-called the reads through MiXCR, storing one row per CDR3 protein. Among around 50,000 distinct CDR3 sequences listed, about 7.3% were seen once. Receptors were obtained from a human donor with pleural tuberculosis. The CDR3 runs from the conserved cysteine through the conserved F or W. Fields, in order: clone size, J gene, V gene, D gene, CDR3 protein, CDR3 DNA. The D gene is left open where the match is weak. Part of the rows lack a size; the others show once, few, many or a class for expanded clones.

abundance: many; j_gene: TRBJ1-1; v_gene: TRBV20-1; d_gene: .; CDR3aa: CSARRTGYTEAFF; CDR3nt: TGCAGTGCTAGAAGAACAGGTTACACTGAAGCTTTCTTT
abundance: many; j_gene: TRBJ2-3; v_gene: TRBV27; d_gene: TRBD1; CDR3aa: CASSLLGQGTDTQYF; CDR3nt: TGTGCCAGCAGTTTATTGGGACAGGGCACAGATACGCAGTATTTT
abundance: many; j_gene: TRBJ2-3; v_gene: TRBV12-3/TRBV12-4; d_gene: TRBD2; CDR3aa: CASSSRTSGSGDTQYF; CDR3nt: TGTGCCAGCAGTTCTCGGACTAGCGGGAGCGGCGATACGCAGTATTTT
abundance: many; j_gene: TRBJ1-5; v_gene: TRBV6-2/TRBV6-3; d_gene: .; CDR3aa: CASSYTGSQPQHF; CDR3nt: TGTGCCAGCAGTTATACAGGGTCTCAGCCCCAGCATTTT
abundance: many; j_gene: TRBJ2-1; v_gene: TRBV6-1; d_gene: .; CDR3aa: CASSPGLSYNEQFF; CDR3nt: TGTGCCAGCAGTCCGGGACTCTCCTACAATGAGCAGTTCTTC
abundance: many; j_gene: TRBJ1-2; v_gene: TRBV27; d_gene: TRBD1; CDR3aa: CASSHRGSSYGYTF; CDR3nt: TGTGCCAGCAGTCACAGGGGTAGCAGCTATGGCTACACCTTC
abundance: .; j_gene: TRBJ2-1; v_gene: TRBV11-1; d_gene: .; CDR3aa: CASSVGYNEQFF; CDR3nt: TGTGCCAGCAGCGTGGGCTACAATGAGCAGTTCTTC
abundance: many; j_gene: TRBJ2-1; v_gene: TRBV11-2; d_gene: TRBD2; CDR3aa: CASSQLAGGWNEQFF; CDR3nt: TGTGCCAGCAGCCAGCTAGCGGGAGGTTGGAATGAGCAGTTCTTC
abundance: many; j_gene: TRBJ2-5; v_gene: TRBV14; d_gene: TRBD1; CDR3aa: CASSHRDRAQETQYF; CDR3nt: TGTGCCAGCAGCCACCGGGACAGGGCCCAAGAGACCCAGTACTTC
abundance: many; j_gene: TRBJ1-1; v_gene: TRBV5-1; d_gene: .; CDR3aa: CASSPGDWNTEAFF; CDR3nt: TGCGCCAGCAGCCCGGGAGATTGGAACACTGAAGCTTTCTTT
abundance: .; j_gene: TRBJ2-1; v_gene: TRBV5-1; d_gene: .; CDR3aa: CASSAGQIYNEQFF; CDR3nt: TGCGCCAGCAGCGCCGGACAGATTTACAATGAGCAGTTCTTC